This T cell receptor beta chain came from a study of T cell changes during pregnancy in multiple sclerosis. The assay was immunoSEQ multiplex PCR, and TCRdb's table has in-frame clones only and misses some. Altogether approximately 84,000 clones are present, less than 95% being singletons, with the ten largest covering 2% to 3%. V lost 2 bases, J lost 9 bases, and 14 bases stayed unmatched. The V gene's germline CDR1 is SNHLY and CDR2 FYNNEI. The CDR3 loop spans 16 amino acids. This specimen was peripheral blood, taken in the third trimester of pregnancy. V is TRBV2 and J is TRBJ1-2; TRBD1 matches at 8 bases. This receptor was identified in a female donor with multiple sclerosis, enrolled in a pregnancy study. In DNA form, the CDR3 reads TGTGCCAGCAGTGAATCCCGGACAGGGTCGCATCTTCGCTACACCTTC. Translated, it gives CASSESRTGSHLRYTF.